The rows below give T cell receptor beta chains drawn from one sample of a study of T cell responses to AZD1222 COVID-19 vaccine. Produced via immunoSEQ multiplex PCR; TCRdb's table is partial and in-frame only. Of 130,000 or so clones listed, under 95% were seen once; the top ten hold 7.5% to 8%. The material was peripheral blood, obtained 28 days after the second dose of the MenACWY control vaccine. These receptors all stem from an adult who received the MenACWY meningococcal vaccine as a control. The CDR3 runs from the conserved cysteine through the conserved F or W. The D gene is left open where the match is weak. Some rows mark clone size as missing; the rest say once, few, many or name a class of expanded clone.

DNA	CDR3	D	V	J	size
TGTGCCAGTAGGGGGACAGGGAGCAATCAGCCCCAGCATTTT	CASRGTGSNQPQHF	TRBD1	TRBV19	TRBJ1-5	NA
TGCGCCAGCAGCCAAGATCCGGGCGGAAACACTGAAGCTTTCTTT	CASSQDPGGNTEAFF	NA	TRBV4-3	TRBJ1-1	NA
TGTGCCAGCAGCGCTGTCGTTGGGGCGGCCACTGAAGCTTTCTTT	CASSAVVGAATEAFF	NA	TRBV9	TRBJ1-1	once
TGTGCCAGCAGTTTACTCACTACAGGACAGGGCGGTAATGAGCAGTTCTTC	CASSLLTTGQGGNEQFF	TRBD1	TRBV28	TRBJ2-1	NA
TGCGCCAGCAGTGAGAGTCAGGGGGCTAGGAATGAGCAGTTCTTC	CASSESQGARNEQFF	TRBD1	TRBV10-1	TRBJ2-1	NA
TGTGCCAGCAGATCCCAGGGGAATCGAGCGGAAAAACTGTTTTTT	CASRSQGNRAEKLFF	NA	TRBV6-5	TRBJ1-4	NA
TGTGCCAGCAGCCCGACAGGGGGTGGAAACACCATATATTTT	CASSPTGGGNTIYF	TRBD1	TRBV7-8	TRBJ1-3	few
TGCGCCAGCGAGTGGACTAGCGGGAGTCGGGGCTACAATGAGCAGTTCTTC	CASEWTSGSRGYNEQFF	TRBD2	TRBV5-1	TRBJ2-1	NA
TGTGCCAGCAGTTACTCTTCCGTTGAACTGTTTTTT	CASSYSSVELFF	NA	TRBV6-6	TRBJ2-2	NA
TGTGCCATCAGAAACCAGGGGTGGGATCAGCCCCAGCATTTT	CAIRNQGWDQPQHF	NA	TRBV10-3	TRBJ1-5	once
TGTGCCAGCAGCGTATCCCCTACCCCGGAGACTAACGAGCAGTACTTC	CASSVSPTPETNEQYF	NA	TRBV7-6	TRBJ2-7	once
TGTGCCAGCAGGGACTTGACGGTCAACTATGGCTACACCTTC	CASRDLTVNYGYTF	NA	TRBV27	TRBJ1-2	once
TGCAGCGTTCGGACTCAGGCGAACCCCTACGAGCAGTACTTC	CSVRTQANPYEQYF	NA	TRBV29-1	TRBJ2-7	NA
TGTGCCATCAGTGGACAGGGTAGGGGCAATCAGCCCCAGCATTTT	CAISGQGRGNQPQHF	TRBD1	TRBV10-3	TRBJ1-5	NA
TGCGCCAGCAGCTTGACCAGGGTAGACTATGGCTACACCTTC	CASSLTRVDYGYTF	NA	TRBV5-1	TRBJ1-2	NA
TGTGCCACCAGCAGAGATTTTTCTTCGGTCGAATATAGCACAGATACGCAGTATTTT	CATSRDFSSVEYSTDTQYF	NA	TRBV15	TRBJ2-3	NA
TGTGCCAGCAGCGTCCTACTAGCGGGAGCTGGCAATGAGCAGTTCTTC	CASSVLLAGAGNEQFF	TRBD2	TRBV7-8	TRBJ2-1	NA
TGTGCCAGCAGCTTCGAACTATTAATCAACACCGGGGAGCTGTTTTTT	CASSFELLINTGELFF	NA	TRBV5-5	TRBJ2-2	NA
TGTGCCAGCAGTAACCCGGGGGGCGCGGTAAATTCACCCCTCCACTTT	CASSNPGGAVNSPLHF	NA	TRBV27	TRBJ1-6	NA
TGTGCCACCAGCAGAGGGGACAGTTCCTACGAGCAGTACTTC	CATSRGDSSYEQYF	TRBD1	TRBV15	TRBJ2-7	NA
TGTGCCAGCTCACCTCGAGGGGAGGGGTCCTACAATGAGCAGTTCTTC	CASSPRGEGSYNEQFF	TRBD2	TRBV18	TRBJ2-1	NA
TGTGCCAGCAGTCCACCCCTTGTGCGCAATGAGCAGTTCTTC	CASSPPLVRNEQFF	NA	TRBV28	TRBJ2-1	NA
TGTGCCAGCTCACGGGACAGGCCTAACACCGGGGAGCTGTTTTTT	CASSRDRPNTGELFF	TRBD1	TRBV18	TRBJ2-2	NA
TGTGCCAGTAGTATAGATCAGCCTGGAGTAACCTACAATGAGCAGTTCTTC	CASSIDQPGVTYNEQFF	NA	TRBV19	TRBJ2-1	NA
TGTGCCACCAGCAGAGGGACTAGCGCAAACATTCAGTACTTC	CATSRGTSANIQYF	TRBD2	TRBV15	TRBJ2-4	NA
TGTGCCAGCAGTTACGGCTTAGCGGGAGACCCAGATACGCAGTATTTT	CASSYGLAGDPDTQYF	TRBD2	TRBV6-2/TRBV6-3	TRBJ2-3	once
TGTGCCAGCAGTGAGACTGGCTCCTACGAGCAGTACTTC	CASSETGSYEQYF	NA	TRBV6-1	TRBJ2-7	NA
TGTGCCACCAGCAGAGATCAAGACAAGTTCGCTGAAGCTTTCTTT	CATSRDQDKFAEAFF	NA	TRBV15	TRBJ1-1	once
TGTGCCAGTAGATCGGGGCCCTCCTACGAGCAGTACTTC	CASRSGPSYEQYF	NA	TRBV19	TRBJ2-7	NA
TGTGCCAGCAGCCGCCAGACAGGGGCAAACACCGGGGAGCTGTTTTTT	CASSRQTGANTGELFF	TRBD1	TRBV7-7	TRBJ2-2	NA
TGTGCCAGCAGTCGGGGGGTGGGACTAGCGAGGGATGAGCAGTTCTTC	CASSRGVGLARDEQFF	TRBD2	TRBV25-1	TRBJ2-1	NA
TGTGCCAGCAGCCCGGCGGCAGACAACTACAATGAGCAGTTCTTC	CASSPAADNYNEQFF	NA	TRBV5-4	TRBJ2-1	NA
TGTGCCAGTAGTAAGGAGACTAGCGGGCTTTCCTACGAGCAGTACTTC	CASSKETSGLSYEQYF	TRBD2	TRBV19	TRBJ2-7	NA
TGTGCCAGCAGTTTCCGGACCGGTTCGAGTTTTTCGGAGACCCAGTACTTC	CASSFRTGSSFSETQYF	NA	TRBV6-2/TRBV6-3	TRBJ2-5	NA
TGTGCCAGTAGCCGGGCGATTGGGCACACCATATATTTT	CASSRAIGHTIYF	NA	TRBV19	TRBJ1-3	NA
TGTGCCAGCAGTGCGGAGGCTCGAAATGAGCAGTTCTTC	CASSAEARNEQFF	NA	TRBV6-4	TRBJ2-1	once